A single sample is the source of the 20 T cell receptor beta chains below, sequenced in a study of T cell repertoires in cytomegalovirus infection (dated by TCRdb to about 2019). These reads were obtained on an Illumina HiSeq 1500. The public sequencing data were trimmed at Q25 with fastp and processed into clonotypes with MiXCR by TCRdb, which kept only in-frame beta chains. Duplicate CDR3 protein sequences are folded into a single record with the most common DNA and genes. This sample lists 100,000 to 150,000 distinct CDR3 sequences; 20% to 30% were detected once. The leading ten clones occupy 34% of the sample. Their antigens remain unidentified. Sequencing was done on a sample of PBMCs, sequenced either directly or after in vitro stimulation (not recorded which). The receptors stem from a human donor in good health (CMV status not recorded). Some clones in this sample may be carry-over from other donors' samples.

The chain combines TRBV28 with TRBJ1-5, with a possible D match to TRBD1 (6 bases). Germline CDR1 reads MDHEN; CDR2 reads SYDVKM. The CDR3 sequence is 16 residues long. V shed 5 bases and J shed 6 bases, with 20 bases lying between them. Here the CDR3 DNA reads TGTGCCAGCAGTCCACTCACCCAGGGGCGGGCTCAGCCCCAGCATTTT. Translated: CASSPLTQGRAQPQHF.

This chain links TRBV6-2 or TRBV6-3 with TRBJ2-7; D is unresolved. Trimming removed 2 bases at V and 2 bases at J, with 4 bases between. Germline CDR1 reads MNHEY; CDR2 reads SVGEGT. This CDR3 has 12 residues. The CDR3 nucleotides are TGTGCCAGCAGTTACGGGACCTACGAGCAGTACGTC. It is translated as CASSYGTYEQYV.

This clonotype has at least ten counts. This chain joins TRBV5-4 and TRBJ2-4, with D maybe TRBD1 (5 bases). The CDR3 contains 15 residues. Per the germline V gene, CDR1 is SGHNT and CDR2 is YYREEE (reference sequence). Deletions cut 2 bases from V and 0 bases from J, with 9 bases between. CDR3 protein: CASSFQGLAKNIQYF. The CDR3 bases are TGTGCCAGCAGCTTTCAGGGTTTAGCCAAAAACATTCAGTACTTC.

This clonotype was picked up a small number of times. This chain links TRBV4-1 with TRBJ2-5; tentative D call: TRBD2 (7 bases). Germline CDR1 and CDR2: MGHRA and YSYEKL. Deletions cut 4 bases from V and 0 bases from J, with 21 bases between. The CDR3 is 18 amino acids. The CDR3 protein is CASSPLGGLQTYQETQYF. The DNA of the CDR3 is TGCGCCAGCAGCCCATTGGGGGGGCTCCAAACGTACCAAGAGACCCAGTACTTC.

In this sample, this clonotype turned up a few times. The chain employs TRBV12-5 and TRBJ2-7; a possible D gene is TRBD2 (6 bases). The CDR3 has 14 residues. Between the trimmed V and J ends, which lost 2 bases and 7 bases, there was a span of 15 bases. Germline loops: CDR1 LGHNT, CDR2 FRNRAP. The CDR3 DNA reads TGTGCTAGTGGTTTGTCGGAGGGCCTGGGTGAGCAGTACTTC. It encodes CASGLSEGLGEQYF.

V usage is TRBV4-1 and J usage is TRBJ1-1; D is uncertain. The CDR3 extends over 13 amino acids. The germline V gene has CDR1 MGHRA and CDR2 YSYEKL. Between the trimmed V and J ends, which lost 0 bases and 3 bases, there was a span of 5 bases. CDR3 nucleotides: TGCGCCAGCAGCCAAGATTCCGACACTGAAGCTTTCTTT. As protein: CASSQDSDTEAFF.

The chain joins TRBV10-3 to TRBJ1-1; 8 bases align to TRBD1. V gave up 3 bases and J gave up 4 bases; unmatched junction bases: 4. Germline loops: CDR1 ENHRY, CDR2 SYGVKD. The CDR3 has 14 amino acids. The CDR3 loop reads CAISDADRGTEAFF. The CDR3 nucleotides read TGTGCCATCAGTGACGCCGACAGGGGCACTGAAGCTTTCTTT.

The chain combines TRBV7-2 with TRBJ2-1, with 7 bases lining up with TRBD2. Trimming at V came to 1 base and at J to 2 bases, leaving 5 bases not matched to a gene. The length of the CDR3 is 16 residues. The germline gives CDR1 SGHTA, CDR2 FQGNSA. In DNA form, the CDR3 reads TGTGCCAGCAGCTTAGTAACGGGGGGAGCCTACAATGAGCAGTTCTTC. Residues: CASSLVTGGAYNEQFF.

A few counts support this clonotype. The V call is TRBV28, the J call TRBJ1-3; tentatively, D is TRBD1 (5 bases). Deletions cut 6 bases from V and 3 bases from J, with 15 bases between. The germline V gene has CDR1 MDHEN and CDR2 SYDVKM. The CDR3 has 15 amino acids. The CDR3 bases are TGTGCCAGCAGCCCCTTGTCAGGGAGTGGAAACACCATATATTTT. As protein: CASSPLSGSGNTIYF.

The V and J genes are TRBV9 and TRBJ1-5; no firm D call. Germline loops: CDR1 SGDLS, CDR2 YYNGEE. V was trimmed by 0 bases and J by 3 bases, leaving 10 bases between them. The CDR3 extends over 15 amino acids. The CDR3 nucleotides read TGTGCCAGCAGCGTAGGAAGCAGGATCAATCAGCCCCAGCATTTT. This gives the protein CASSVGSRINQPQHF.

This clonotype was found many times. The rearrangement uses TRBV4-3 and TRBJ1-5; D uncertain. This CDR3 is 16 amino acids long. Trimming left V 3 bases short and J 3 bases short, with 15 bases between. The germline gives CDR1 LGHNA, CDR2 YSLEER. The DNA for the CDR3 is TGCGCCAGCAGCCACCCGAGCGGCAGCGACAATCAGCCCCAGCATTTT. Protein sequence: CASSHPSGSDNQPQHF.

Here the CDR3 reads CASSSTQGYEQYV. CDR3 in DNA: TGTGCCAGCAGTTCAACACAGGGTTACGAGCAGTACGTC. The chain joins TRBV28 to TRBJ2-7; D perhaps matches TRBD1 (6 bases). In germline, CDR1 is MDHEN, CDR2 SYDVKM. This CDR3 has 13 amino acids. Trimming removed 4 bases at V and 4 bases at J, with 11 bases between.

This clonotype showed up many times. The rearrangement joins TRBV5-4 to TRBJ1-2; TRBD1 aligns across 8 bases. Unmatched junction bases numbered 13, after V lost 4 bases and J lost 5 bases. The CDR3 consists of 16 residues. The germline CDR1 and CDR2 sequences are SGHNT and YYREEE (reference sequence). CDR3 region: CASSQGAGAGAYGYTF. CDR3 in DNA: TGTGCCAGCAGCCAGGGGGCCGGCGCCGGTGCTTATGGCTACACCTTC.

This clonotype appeared many times. The chain links TRBV7-3 to TRBJ2-7, with D possibly TRBD2 on 5 matching bases. V gave up 5 bases and J gave up 0 bases, with 11 bases separating them. Germline V gene data show CDR1 as SGHTA and CDR2 as FQGTGA. The CDR3 sequence is 14 residues long. In DNA form, the CDR3 reads TGTGCCAGCAGCCCCGGACTGGTCTCCTACGAGCAGTACTTC. Translating gives CASSPGLVSYEQYF.

This clonotype was detected a few times. The chain joins TRBV4-3 to TRBJ2-7; 8 bases line up with TRBD2. The V segment lost 0 bases and the J segment 6 bases; nucleotides outside the gene matches: 7. CDR3 length: 15 residues. Germline V lookup: CDR1 LGHNA, CDR2 YSLEER. CDR3 DNA sequence: TGCGCCAGCAGCCAAGATACCCAGCGGGAGCTCGAGCAGTACTTC. Its protein is CASSQDTQRELEQYF.

This clonotype was found a few times. The chain has TRBV6-6 and TRBJ1-5, with D maybe TRBD1 (5 bases). Trimming removed 6 bases from V and 1 base from J, with 19 bases in between. Germline CDR1 and CDR2: MNHNY and SVGAGI (reference sequence). The CDR3 length is 17 residues. This CDR3 is CASSPGTLMGSNQPQHF. DNA for the CDR3: TGTGCCAGCAGCCCCGGGACTCTAATGGGGAGCAATCAGCCCCAGCATTTT.

The sample holds a few counts of this clonotype. CDR3 nucleotide sequence: TGTGCCAGCAGCTCAGGAACAGGGACGAACACTGAAGCTTTCTTT. This encodes CASSSGTGTNTEAFF. The chain links TRBV7-3 to TRBJ1-1; perhaps TRBD1 as D (6 bases). Per the germline V gene, CDR1 is SGHTA and CDR2 is FQGTGA. Between the trimmed V and J ends, which lost 4 bases and 1 base, there was a span of 13 bases. CDR3 size: 15 residues.

This clonotype was seen more than once but under ten times. The CDR3: CASSREYPLLSYEQYF. The CDR3 DNA reads TGTGCCAGCAGCCGGGAGTACCCTCTACTCTCCTACGAGCAGTACTTC. V gene TRBV6-1 combines with J gene TRBJ2-7; D possibly corresponds to TRBD2 (6 bases). V lost 6 bases and J lost 0, with 18 bases in between. This CDR3 spans 16 amino acids. Germline V CDR1 and CDR2: MNHNS, SASEGT.

The table lists this clonotype with a few counts. The V gene is TRBV4-2, the J gene TRBJ2-3; 10 bases agree with TRBD2. Germline CDR1 reads LGHNA; CDR2 reads YNFKEQ. J lost 3 bases, V lost 2 bases, and 5 bases had no gene match. CDR3 size: 16 residues. The CDR3 nucleotides are TGTGCCAGCAGCCAACCGGCTAGCGGGAGAACAGATACGCAGTATTTT. It translates to CASSQPASGRTDTQYF.

The CDR3 DNA follows: TGCAGCGTTGAAGATAGGAAGGGATCCACCGGGGAGCTGTTTTTT. Translating gives CSVEDRKGSTGELFF. The chain is built from TRBV29-1 and TRBJ2-2, with unresolved D. The germline V gene encodes CDR1 SQVTM and CDR2 ANQGSEA. The germline V and J ends were trimmed by 0 bases and 4 bases, with 12 bases remaining between them. The CDR3 contains 15 residues.